This is a list of T cell receptor beta chains from one sample in a study of CD8+ T cells in alopecia areata. The method was immunoSEQ multiplex PCR; TCRdb's version includes in-frame clones alone and lacks a portion of them. The sample contains roughly 120,000 clones, 55% to 80% of which appear only once. Material for sequencing was CD4+ T cells sorted from blood. All receptors come from a human donor in good health. The CDR3 runs from the conserved cysteine through the conserved F or W. D genes are given only for firm matches. The size entry is marked missing in some rows and otherwise reads once, few, many or a size class.

d_call	v_call	j_call	clone_size	cdr3_nt	cdr3_aa
TRBD2	TRBV5-4	TRBJ2-2	few	TGTGCCAGCAGCCCGGGGGGTGGGATTGCGAACACCGGGGAGCTGTTTTTT	CASSPGGGIANTGELFF
NA	TRBV2	TRBJ2-6	NA	TGTGCCAGCAGTGACAGGGGTTCTGGGGCCAACGTCCTGACTTTC	CASSDRGSGANVLTF
NA	TRBV18	TRBJ1-1	few	TGTGCCAGCTCACCACACGGGGTGGGGAACACTGAAGCTTTCTTT	CASSPHGVGNTEAFF
NA	TRBV29-1	TRBJ2-1	few	TGCAGCGTTGATCGGAGGGCTGGTAATGAGCAGTTCTTC	CSVDRRAGNEQFF
NA	TRBV7-9	TRBJ2-7	once	TGTGCCAGCAGCTCGTACCGGGACACCCTGGGGGAGCAGTACTTC	CASSSYRDTLGEQYF
TRBD2	TRBV11-2	TRBJ2-1	NA	TGTGCCAGCGGCCTAGCGGGGGGGCAGGGCAATGAGCAGTTCTTC	CASGLAGGQGNEQFF
NA	TRBV5-1	TRBJ1-1	NA	TGCGCCAGCAGCTTGGATACCGACACTGAAGCTTTCTTT	CASSLDTDTEAFF
NA	TRBV14	TRBJ2-7	NA	TGTGCCAGCAGCCGAAGGGGGTCGGGAGAGCAGTACTTC	CASSRRGSGEQYF
TRBD1	TRBV29-1	TRBJ2-5	NA	TGCAGCGTTGCAGGACAGGGTTGGGAGACCCAGTACTTC	CSVAGQGWETQYF
NA	TRBV2	TRBJ1-5	NA	TGTGCCAGCAGTGAAGCGAGAACGTATTATAGCAATCAGCCCCAGCATTTT	CASSEARTYYSNQPQHF
TRBD2	TRBV6-5	TRBJ2-7	NA	TGTGCCAGCAGCGAGCCAGGAGCGGGGGGACACGAGCAGTACTTC	CASSEPGAGGHEQYF
NA	TRBV7-3	TRBJ2-6	NA	TGTGCCAGCAGTCAATCTGCTGGGGCCAACGTCCTGACTTTC	CASSQSAGANVLTF
NA	TRBV23-1	TRBJ1-4	NA	TGCGCCAGCAGTCTAGGCATCCCTACCTTTTTT	CASSLGIPTFF
NA	TRBV27	TRBJ1-1	NA	TGTGCCAGCAGTCGCACAGGGCTGGAGGCTGAAGCTTTCTTT	CASSRTGLEAEAFF
NA	TRBV10-3	TRBJ1-2	NA	TGTGCCATCAGTGAGCGCGACGGCTATGGCTACACCTTC	CAISERDGYGYTF
NA	TRBV29-1	TRBJ1-2	NA	TGCAGCGTTTCGGCCGGGGTTAACTATGGCTACACCTTC	CSVSAGVNYGYTF
NA	TRBV2	TRBJ2-4	NA	TGTGCCAGCAGTTATAATATGGACATTCAGTACTTC	CASSYNMDIQYF
NA	TRBV9	TRBJ1-2	once	TGTGCCAGCAGCGCCGGGGGAGGGTGGCTAGGCTATGGCTACACCTTC	CASSAGGGWLGYGYTF
NA	TRBV25-1	TRBJ2-3	NA	TGTGCCAGCAGTCCGTATGGCACAGATACGCAGTATTTT	CASSPYGTDTQYF
NA	TRBV27	TRBJ2-3	NA	TGTGCCGAACCCGGATGGGCAGATACGCAGTATTTT	CAEPGWADTQYF
NA	TRBV5-1	TRBJ2-3	NA	TGCGCCAGCAGGCCCCTGCTATCCACAGATACGCAGTATTTT	CASRPLLSTDTQYF
NA	TRBV25-1	TRBJ2-3	few	TGTGCCAGCAGTGAGGTTCGGGGCGACACAGATACGCAGTATTTT	CASSEVRGDTDTQYF
NA	TRBV18	TRBJ1-5	few	TGTGCCAGCTCACCATCCCCCATAAGTAGCAATCAGCCCCAGCATTTT	CASSPSPISSNQPQHF
NA	TRBV29-1	TRBJ2-2	NA	TGCAGCTCCCAGGGGGGGAGAACCGGGGAGCTGTTTTTT	CSSQGGRTGELFF
NA	TRBV30	TRBJ2-3	NA	TGTGCCTGGGGGCCGGGACTTTCCACAGATACGCAGTATTTT	CAWGPGLSTDTQYF
NA	TRBV5-8	TRBJ2-3	many	TGTGCCAGCCAGTTCACAGATACGCAGTATTTT	CASQFTDTQYF
NA	TRBV6-6	TRBJ1-2	NA	TGTGCCAGCAGTTACGATTCCGACAGATACGCGGGCTACACCTTC	CASSYDSDRYAGYTF
NA	TRBV4-1	TRBJ2-5	NA	TGCGCCAGCAGCCAAGAGGGGACATGGGCAGGGAAAGAGACCCAGTACTTC	CASSQEGTWAGKETQYF
NA	TRBV29-1	TRBJ1-2	NA	TGCAGCACCGTAGGGTACTATGGCTACACCTTC	CSTVGYYGYTF
NA	TRBV18	TRBJ2-6	NA	TGTGCCAGCTCACCGAGTCGGAGGACCGGGGCCAACGTCCTGACTTTC	CASSPSRRTGANVLTF
NA	TRBV6-5	TRBJ1-3	NA	TGTGCCAGCAGTAAAGCCGGAAACACCATATATTTT	CASSKAGNTIYF
NA	TRBV7-2	TRBJ2-7	few	TGTGCCAGCAGCTCCTACGTACGACAGCCGGATGAGCAGTACTTC	CASSSYVRQPDEQYF
NA	TRBV25-1	TRBJ2-3	NA	TGTGCCAGCAGTGGTCCGGGGGATACGCAGTATTTT	CASSGPGDTQYF
TRBD2	TRBV5-1	TRBJ2-1	NA	TGCGCCAGCAGCTCGCTAGCGGGGCTATCCTTCAATGAGCAGTTCTTC	CASSSLAGLSFNEQFF
NA	TRBV7-9	TRBJ2-7	NA	TGTGCCAGCAGCTTAGACTACGAGCAGTACTTC	CASSLDYEQYF
NA	TRBV29-1	TRBJ1-1	few	TGCAGCGTTGAAGATCTAGGGAACACTGAAGCTTTCTTT	CSVEDLGNTEAFF
NA	TRBV30	TRBJ2-3	NA	TGTGCCTGCGATTCGGGGACAGATACGCAGTATTTT	CACDSGTDTQYF
NA	TRBV19	TRBJ1-2	few	TGTGCCAGTAGAGAGGGCTTTGGCTACACCTTC	CASREGFGYTF
TRBD2	TRBV6-1	TRBJ2-5	few	TGTGCCAGCAGCGCCGCGTTAGCGGGGCAGACCCAGTACTTC	CASSAALAGQTQYF